Each of the 5 T cell receptor beta chains below was sequenced from the same sample in a study of control samples from healthy donors and cancer patients. Assay: immunoSEQ multiplex PCR; the TCRdb copy retains only in-frame clones and omits some. The sample records around 94,000 clones, roughly 94% being singletons. Sequencing was performed on blood. Source of these receptors: a woman under 30 in good health.

A single count supports this clone. The genes are TRBV2 and TRBJ2-3; 9 bases line up with TRBD1. Germline trimming cut 8 bases from V and 5 bases from J; bases unmatched to any gene: 14. The germline gives CDR1 SNHLY, CDR2 FYNNEI. The CDR3 is 16 residues long. CDR3 amino acids: CASFQGGTGPLDTQYF. The CDR3 DNA reads TGTGCCAGCTTCCAAGGAGGGACAGGGCCTTTAGATACGCAGTATTTT.

This clone was detected only once. This sequence joins TRBV20-1 and TRBJ2-7; 7 bases fit TRBD2. The CDR3 totals 14 residues. Germline CDR1 reads DFQATT; CDR2 reads SNEGSKA (reference sequence). Unmatched junction bases numbered 11, after V lost 3 bases and J lost 6 bases. The CDR3 nucleotides are TGCAGTGCTAGTCCCCTGGCGGGAGTCATCGAGCAGTACTTC. Translation gives CSASPLAGVIEQYF.

The rearrangement joins TRBV27 to TRBJ2-3, with TRBD2 as a possible D gene (5 bases). V was shortened by 5 bases and J by 6 bases, with 21 bases between the two germline ends. The CDR3 runs to 16 residues. Per the germline V gene, CDR1 is MNHEY and CDR2 is SMNVEV (reference sequence). The CDR3 DNA is TGTGCCAGCAGTCCCTCGAGGGTAGGCCGCGGGGATACGCAGTATTTT. This sequence encodes CASSPSRVGRGDTQYF.

The genes are TRBV28 and TRBJ1-1, with a weak D call TRBD1 (5 bases). Trimming removed 6 bases from V and 6 bases from J, with 11 bases in between. CDR1 MDHEN and CDR2 SYDVKM come from the germline V gene. The CDR3 sequence is 12 residues long. The CDR3 protein is CASSHGHAEAFF. In nucleotides, the CDR3 is TGTGCCAGCAGCCATGGACACGCTGAAGCTTTCTTT.

The V call is TRBV30, the J call TRBJ2-2, with D perhaps matching TRBD1 (6 bases). V shed 7 bases and J shed 5 bases, with 17 bases lying between them. Germline V lookup: CDR1 GTSNPN, CDR2 SVGIG (reference sequence). The CDR3 loop spans 14 amino acids. CDR3 in amino acids: CASGRAGDTGELFF. In DNA, the CDR3 is TGTGCCTCCGGTCGGGCAGGGGATACCGGGGAGCTGTTTTTT.